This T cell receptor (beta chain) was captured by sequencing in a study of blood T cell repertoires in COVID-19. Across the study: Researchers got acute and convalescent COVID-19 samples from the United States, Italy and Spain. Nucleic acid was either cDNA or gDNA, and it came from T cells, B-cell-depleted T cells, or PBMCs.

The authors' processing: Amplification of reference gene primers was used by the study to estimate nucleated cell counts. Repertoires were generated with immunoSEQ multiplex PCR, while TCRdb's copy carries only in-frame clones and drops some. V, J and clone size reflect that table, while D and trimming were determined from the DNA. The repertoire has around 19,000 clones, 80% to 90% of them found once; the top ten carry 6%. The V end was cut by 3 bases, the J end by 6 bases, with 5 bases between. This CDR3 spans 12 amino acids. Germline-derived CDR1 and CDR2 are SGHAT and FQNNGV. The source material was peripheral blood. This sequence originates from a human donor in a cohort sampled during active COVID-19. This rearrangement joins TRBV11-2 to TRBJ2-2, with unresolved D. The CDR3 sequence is CASSFNPGELFF. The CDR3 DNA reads TGTGCCAGCAGCTTTAATCCCGGGGAGCTGTTTTTT.